This paragraph covers one T cell receptor (beta chain) sequence. The target antigen is unknown. This sample stems from a study of T-cell memory formation after mild COVID-19. In the study overall: For the most part, TCR clusters were specific to one donor. Study-level points and caveats: Day 15 to 85 contracting clones showed balanced CD4/CD8; day 15 to 37 expanders favored CD4+. Memory from before infection featured some responding clones, which suggests cross-reactive memory joined.

Constant-segment-primed 5'RACE gave TCR alpha and TCR beta cDNA libraries with sample barcodes and UMIs. In TCRdb, the 5' RACE reads were re-called with MiXCR into one record per CDR3 protein. In the table there are approximately 260,000 distinct CDR3 sequences, about a sixth of which are singletons. The CDR3 length is 14 residues. With 3 bases removed from V and 1 base from J, the gap between germline ends came to 9 bases. The chain has TRBV12-3 or TRBV12-4 and TRBJ2-5; D may be TRBD1 or TRBD2 (5 bases each). The sequence was collected from a young man who had mild COVID-19 (a few samples of this study predate the infection). Cell type and time point are not known. Source material: PBMCs or a T cell subset sorted from them (not recorded which). CDR3 DNA: TGTGCCAGCAGTTTGTGGGACGTCCAAGAGACCCAGTACTTC. This translates into CASSLWDVQETQYF.